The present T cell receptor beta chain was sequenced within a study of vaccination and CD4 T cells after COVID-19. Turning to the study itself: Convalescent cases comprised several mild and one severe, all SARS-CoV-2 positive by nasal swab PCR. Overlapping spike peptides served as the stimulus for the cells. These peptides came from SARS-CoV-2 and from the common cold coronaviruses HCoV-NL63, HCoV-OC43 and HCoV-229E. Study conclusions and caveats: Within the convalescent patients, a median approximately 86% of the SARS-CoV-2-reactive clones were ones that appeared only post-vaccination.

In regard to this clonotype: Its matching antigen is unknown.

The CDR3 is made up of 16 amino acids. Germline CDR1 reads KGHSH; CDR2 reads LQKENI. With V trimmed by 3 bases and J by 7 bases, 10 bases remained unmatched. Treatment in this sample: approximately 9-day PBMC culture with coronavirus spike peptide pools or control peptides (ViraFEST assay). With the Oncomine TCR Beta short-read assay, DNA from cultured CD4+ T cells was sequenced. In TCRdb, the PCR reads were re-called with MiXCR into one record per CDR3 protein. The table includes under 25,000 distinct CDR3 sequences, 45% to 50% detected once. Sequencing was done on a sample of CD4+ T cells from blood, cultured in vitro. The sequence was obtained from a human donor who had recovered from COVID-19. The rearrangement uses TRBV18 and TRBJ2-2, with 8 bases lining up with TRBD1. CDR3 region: CASSPADRVSGGELFF. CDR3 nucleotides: TGTGCCAGCTCACCCGCGGACAGGGTGTCGGGCGGGGAGCTGTTTTTT.